This TCR beta chain stems from a study of T cell responses to AZD1222 COVID-19 vaccine (TCRdb year 2021). Background on the whole study: TCR sequencing covered some 250 trial participants: 200 to 210 given two doses of AZD1222 and around 25 given two doses of MenACWY control vaccine. Trial participants were enrolled by age into 18-55, 56-69 and 70-plus year subgroups, with approximately 150, 28 and 58 TCR-sequenced participants respectively. The full study reports these points: Most participants were white British and females outnumbered males, and the authors suggested that clonal diversity may have been underestimated. Because no samples from the day 14 peak response were available, repertoires could be characterized only after the peak T cell response. Reportedly, almost half of the unique spike-specific TCRs recognized epitopes lying outside the regions that are mutated in the B.1.351 and B.1.1.7 variants. In the small 56-69-year group, the increase in depth fell short of significance, most likely because of low power. Spike-specific TCR breadth and depth rose significantly after two AZD1222 doses compared with day 0 and with MenACWY recipients. CD4 TCRs associated with the vaccine covered the entire spike protein, and the dominant responses were in regions 160-218 and 743-854. Conclusions about previously exposed vaccinees were limited because only six AZD1222 recipients were SARS-CoV-2 seropositive at baseline.

The CDR3 regions of human TCRbeta chains were analyzed by immunosequencing. The published analysis was carried out like this. TCRs in the repertoires were matched against a reference library of SARS-CoV-2-specific TCRs that had been generated with the MIRA antigen-specificity platform. Breadth was defined as the fraction of unique TCRs that were SARS-CoV-2-associated, and depth was defined as the fraction of total T cells that were SARS-CoV-2-associated. Using the MIRA data, every spike-specific TCR was mapped to the spike region that the TCR reacted to and assigned to either a CD4 or a CD8 class. Log10-transformed breadth and depth values were compared by one-way ANOVA with Sidak's multiple comparisons tests. TCRdb mirrors the immuneACCESS table, restricted to in-frame sequences. Some clones are absent from its copies; in checked studies, under half trace to an unresolved V gene, and the reason for the others is unknown. V and J calls and clone size come straight from that table; D and trimming were deduced from the DNA. This sample gives roughly 200,000 clones in total; around 94% of them show up just once. The ten largest clones capture around 1.8% of the sample.

The CDR3 goes from the cysteine to the phenylalanine over 13 residues. Only the CDR3 DNA is retained, 39 bases long and in frame from the first base. For CDR1 and CDR2, the germline V gene lists MNHNS and SASEGT. Deletion took 2 bases off V and 2 bases off J, with a span of 6 bases between the germline ends. In light of the paper, this sample's time point label describes: about 28 days (+/-7) after the second vaccine dose. Taken with the paper, the label for treatment or condition translates to: meningococcal conjugate vaccine given as trial control. The vaccinee samples were drawn from two UK trials, COV001 and COV002, one of which was a single-blind randomized controlled phase 2/3 trial testing AZD1222 (ChAdOx1 nCoV-19) in healthy adults. Trial participant PBMC samples were collected at day 0 and day 28 after the second dose for TCRbeta chain sequencing. This clone came up once. Its antigen is unknown. No base qualities exist here, and no much larger clone lies one base off it.

Here the sequenced sample was peripheral blood, taken 28 days after the second dose of the MenACWY control vaccine. The clonotype comes from an adult who received the MenACWY meningococcal vaccine as a control. Recombination connected TRBV6-1 to TRBJ2-5, with the D gene too uncertain to name. CDR3 region: CASSELLQETQYF. The DNA sequence follows: TGTGCCAGCAGTGAACTCCTACAAGAGACCCAGTACTTC.